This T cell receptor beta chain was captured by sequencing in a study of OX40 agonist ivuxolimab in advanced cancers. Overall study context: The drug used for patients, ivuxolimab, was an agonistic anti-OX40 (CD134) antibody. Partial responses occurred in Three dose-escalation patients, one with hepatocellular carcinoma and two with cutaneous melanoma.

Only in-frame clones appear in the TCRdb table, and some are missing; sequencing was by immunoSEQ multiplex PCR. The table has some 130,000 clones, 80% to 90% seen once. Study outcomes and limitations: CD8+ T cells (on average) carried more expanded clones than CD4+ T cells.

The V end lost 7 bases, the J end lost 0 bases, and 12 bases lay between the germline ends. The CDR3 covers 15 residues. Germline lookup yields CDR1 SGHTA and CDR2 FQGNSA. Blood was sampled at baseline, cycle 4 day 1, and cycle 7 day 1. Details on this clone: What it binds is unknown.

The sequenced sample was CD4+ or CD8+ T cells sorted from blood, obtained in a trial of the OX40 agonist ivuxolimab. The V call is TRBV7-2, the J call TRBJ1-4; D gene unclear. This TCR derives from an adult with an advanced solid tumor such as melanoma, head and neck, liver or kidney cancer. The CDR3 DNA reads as TGTGCCAGCACCGCTGGTAGGGCAACTAATGAAAAACTGTTTTTT. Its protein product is CASTAGRATNEKLFF.